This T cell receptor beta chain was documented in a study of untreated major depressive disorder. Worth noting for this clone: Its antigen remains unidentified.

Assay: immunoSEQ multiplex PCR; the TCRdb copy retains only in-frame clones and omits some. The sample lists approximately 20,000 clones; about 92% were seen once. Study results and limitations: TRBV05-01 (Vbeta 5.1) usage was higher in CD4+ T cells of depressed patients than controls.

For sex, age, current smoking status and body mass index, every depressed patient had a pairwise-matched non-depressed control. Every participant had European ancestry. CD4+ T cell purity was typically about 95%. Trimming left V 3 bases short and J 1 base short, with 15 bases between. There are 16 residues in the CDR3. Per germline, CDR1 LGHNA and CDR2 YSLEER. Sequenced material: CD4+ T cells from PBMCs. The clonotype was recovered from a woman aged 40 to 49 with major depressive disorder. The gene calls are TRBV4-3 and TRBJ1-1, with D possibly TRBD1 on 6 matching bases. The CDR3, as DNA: TGCGCCAGCAGCCAGGATGAACAGGGTTGGAACACTGAAGCTTTCTTT. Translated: CASSQDEQGWNTEAFF.